This T cell receptor (beta chain) comes out of a study of blood T cell repertoires in COVID-19. Background on the study: Sample material is recorded as cDNA or gDNA derived from T cells, B-cell-depleted T cells, or PBMCs.

Original analysis: Estimated nucleated cell counts came from reference gene primer amplification. Here immunoSEQ multiplex PCR was the method, and the copy in TCRdb shows in-frame clones only, minus some. D and trimming were read from the DNA, whereas the V and J calls and clone size are those reported in that table. The sample has 39,000 or so clones, roughly nine tenths seen once. In germline, CDR1 is MNHEY, CDR2 SMNVEV (reference sequence). Trimming took 5 bases from V and 1 from J; bases not matched to a gene: 14. The length of the CDR3 is 18 residues. The rearrangement uses TRBV27 and TRBJ2-4; 7 positions agree with TRBD1. The sequence was collected from a human donor in a cohort sampled during active COVID-19. Input material: peripheral blood. CDR3: CASSPRTGRGEAKNIQYF. CDR3 DNA: TGTGCCAGCAGTCCTCGGACAGGTAGGGGAGAGGCCAAAAACATTCAGTACTTC.